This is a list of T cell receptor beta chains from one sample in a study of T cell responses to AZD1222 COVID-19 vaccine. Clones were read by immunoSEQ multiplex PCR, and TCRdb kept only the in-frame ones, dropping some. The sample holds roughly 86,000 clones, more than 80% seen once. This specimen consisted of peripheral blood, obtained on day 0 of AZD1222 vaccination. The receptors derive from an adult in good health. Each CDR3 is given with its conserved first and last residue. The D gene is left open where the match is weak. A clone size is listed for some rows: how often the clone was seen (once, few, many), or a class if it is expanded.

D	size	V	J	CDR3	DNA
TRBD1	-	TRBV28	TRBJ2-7	CASSGQVSSYEQYF	TGTGCCAGCAGTGGACAGGTTAGCTCCTACGAGCAGTACTTC
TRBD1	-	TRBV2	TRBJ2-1	CASSRDRGADEQFF	TGTGCCAGCAGTCGGGACAGGGGCGCGGATGAGCAGTTCTTC
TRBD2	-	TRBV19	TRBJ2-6	CASSIEGGSGRAYGANVLTF	TGTGCCAGTAGTATCGAGGGAGGAAGCGGGAGGGCCTATGGGGCCAACGTCCTGACTTTC
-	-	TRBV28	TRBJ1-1	CASSPKWRGLRPEAFF	TGTGCCAGCAGTCCTAAGTGGAGGGGCCTTAGACCTGAAGCTTTCTTT
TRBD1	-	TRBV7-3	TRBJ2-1	CASSLDRGQWNEQFF	TGTGCCAGCAGCTTAGACAGGGGGCAGTGGAATGAGCAGTTCTTC
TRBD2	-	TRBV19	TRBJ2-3	CASSLAGGFSTDTQYF	TGTGCCAGTAGTTTAGCGGGAGGGTTCAGCACAGATACGCAGTATTTT
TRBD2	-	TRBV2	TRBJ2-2	CASRRWGGDGELFF	TGTGCCAGCAGACGGTGGGGAGGGGACGGGGAGCTGTTTTTT
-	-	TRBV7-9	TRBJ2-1	CASSLPEAIYEQFF	TGTGCCAGCAGCTTACCTGAGGCCATCTATGAGCAGTTCTTC
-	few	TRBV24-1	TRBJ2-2	CATSDSLGAGKNTGELFF	TGTGCCACCAGTGATTCTTTGGGGGCAGGGAAGAACACCGGGGAGCTGTTTTTT
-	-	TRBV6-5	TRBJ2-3	CASSYSLLVGDTQYF	TGTGCCAGCAGTTACTCTCTTCTAGTGGGAGATACGCAGTATTTT
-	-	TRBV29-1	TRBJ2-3	CSAAAGLNTQYF	TGCAGCGCCGCCGCAGGGCTGAATACGCAGTATTTT
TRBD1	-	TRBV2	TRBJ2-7	CASSGQGAVNEQYF	TGTGCCAGCAGTGGTCAGGGGGCAGTCAACGAGCAGTACTTC
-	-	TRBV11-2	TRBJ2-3	CASSLDGYTDTQYF	TGTGCCAGCAGCTTAGACGGATACACAGATACGCAGTATTTT
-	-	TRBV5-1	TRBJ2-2	CASSFSGELFF	TGCGCCAGCAGCTTTTCCGGGGAGCTGTTTTTT
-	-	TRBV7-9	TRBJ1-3	CASSFFSGNTIYF	TGTGCCAGCAGCTTCTTCTCTGGAAACACCATATATTTT
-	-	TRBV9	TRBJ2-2	CASSVGRGTNTGELFF	TGTGCCAGCAGCGTAGGACGGGGAACGAACACCGGGGAGCTGTTTTTT
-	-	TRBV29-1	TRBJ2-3	CSVLAGGRDLPPDTQYF	TGCAGCGTTCTTGCCGGGGGGCGGGACCTACCACCAGATACGCAGTATTTT
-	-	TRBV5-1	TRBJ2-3	CASSLRPGGLTDTQYF	TGCGCCAGCAGCTTGCGTCCAGGCGGGCTCACAGATACGCAGTATTTT
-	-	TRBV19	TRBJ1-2	CASSTGTGDYTF	TGTGCCAGTAGTACCGGGACGGGGGACTACACCTTC
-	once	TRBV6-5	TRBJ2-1	CASSYDLESYNEQFF	TGTGCCAGCAGTTACGACCTGGAGTCGTACAATGAGCAGTTCTTC
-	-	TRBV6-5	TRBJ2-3	CASRGTASTDTQYF	TGTGCCAGCAGGGGGACGGCAAGCACAGATACGCAGTATTTT
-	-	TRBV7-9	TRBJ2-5	CASSLAGDQETQYF	TGTGCCAGCAGCTTGGCAGGGGACCAAGAGACCCAGTACTTC
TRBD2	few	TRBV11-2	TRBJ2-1	CASSLIRGGGRRHEQFF	TGTGCCAGCAGCTTAATCCGGGGGGGCGGGAGAAGGCACGAGCAGTTCTTC
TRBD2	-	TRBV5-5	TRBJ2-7	CASFLWGGDRQQYF	TGTGCCAGCTTCCTCTGGGGGGGAGACAGACAGCAGTACTTC
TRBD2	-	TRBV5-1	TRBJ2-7	CASSGTSGSNEQYF	TGCGCCAGCTCCGGGACTAGCGGGAGCAACGAGCAGTACTTC
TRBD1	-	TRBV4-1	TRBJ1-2	CASSPRQGMSYGYTF	TGCGCCAGCAGCCCCCGACAGGGAATGTCGTATGGCTACACCTTC
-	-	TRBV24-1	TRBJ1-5	CATSDSGPGNQPQHF	TGTGCCACCAGTGATTCGGGCCCAGGGAATCAGCCCCAGCATTTT
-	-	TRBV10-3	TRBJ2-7	CAISDIGRLEEGQYF	TGTGCCATCAGTGACATAGGACGGCTGGAGGAGGGGCAGTACTTC
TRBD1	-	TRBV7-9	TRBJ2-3	CATGPGQGTDTQYF	TGTGCCACCGGACCGGGACAGGGGACAGATACGCAGTATTTT
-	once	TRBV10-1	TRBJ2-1	CASSLDRTPYNEQFF	TGCGCCAGCAGCCTCGACAGAACCCCCTACAATGAGCAGTTCTTC
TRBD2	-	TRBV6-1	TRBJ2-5	CASSELAGGGETQYF	TGTGCCAGCAGTGAACTAGCGGGAGGAGGAGAGACCCAGTACTTC
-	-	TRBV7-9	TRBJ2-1	CASSFRDTYYNEQFF	TGTGCCAGCAGCTTTAGGGACACGTACTACAATGAGCAGTTCTTC
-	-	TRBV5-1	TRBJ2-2	CASSSNRRNTGELFF	TGCGCCAGCAGCTCGAATCGGCGGAACACCGGGGAGCTGTTTTTT
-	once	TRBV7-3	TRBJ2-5	CASSETGRMQETQYF	TGTGCCAGCAGCGAAACAGGACGGATGCAAGAGACCCAGTACTTC
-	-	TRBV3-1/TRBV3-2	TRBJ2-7	CASSQRQSSYEQYF	TGTGCCAGCAGCCAAAGACAGAGCTCCTACGAGCAGTACTTC
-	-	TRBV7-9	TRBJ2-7	CASSLSVLSYEQYF	TGTGCCAGCAGCTTAAGCGTACTCTCCTACGAGCAGTACTTC
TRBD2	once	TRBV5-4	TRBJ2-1	CASSPGTSGRASEQFF	TGTGCCAGCAGCCCCGGGACTAGCGGGAGGGCCAGTGAGCAGTTCTTC
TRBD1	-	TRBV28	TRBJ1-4	CASSLQGGEKLFF	TGTGCCAGCAGTTTGCAGGGGGGTGAAAAACTGTTTTTT
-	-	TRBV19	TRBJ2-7	CASSIDIPYEQYF	TGTGCCAGTAGTATTGACATTCCCTACGAGCAGTACTTC
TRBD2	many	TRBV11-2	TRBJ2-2	CASSLKLAGNTGELFF	TGTGCCAGCAGCTTAAAACTAGCGGGGAACACCGGGGAGCTGTTTTTT
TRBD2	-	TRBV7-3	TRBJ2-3	CASRRSGSSTDTQYF	TGTGCCAGCAGACGTAGCGGGTCTAGCACAGATACGCAGTATTTT
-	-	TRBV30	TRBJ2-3	CAWKDTDTQYF	TGTGCCTGGAAGGACACAGATACGCAGTATTTT
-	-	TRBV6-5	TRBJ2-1	CASSLKGLPGDEQFF	TGTGCCAGCAGCCTTAAGGGCCTCCCCGGCGATGAGCAGTTCTTC
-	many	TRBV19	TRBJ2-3	CASKVSGTDTQYF	TGTGCCAGTAAGGTTAGCGGCACAGATACGCAGTATTTT
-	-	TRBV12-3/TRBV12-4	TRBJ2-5	CASSLHEQETQYF	TGTGCCAGCAGCCTACACGAGCAAGAGACCCAGTACTTC
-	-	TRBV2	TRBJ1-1	CASSGDWNTEAFF	TGTGCCAGCAGTGGGGACTGGAACACTGAAGCTTTCTTT
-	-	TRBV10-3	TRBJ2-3	CAISGPDTQYF	TGTGCCATCAGCGGACCAGATACGCAGTATTTT
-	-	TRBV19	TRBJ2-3	CASSIGGHTDTQYF	TGTGCCAGTAGTATAGGAGGCCATACAGATACGCAGTATTTT
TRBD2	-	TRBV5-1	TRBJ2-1	CASSFLAGGGNEQFF	TGCGCCAGCAGCTTTTTAGCGGGAGGCGGGAATGAGCAGTTCTTC
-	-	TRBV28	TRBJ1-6	CASSFSGSPLHF	TGTGCCAGCAGTTTCAGTGGATCACCCCTCCACTTT
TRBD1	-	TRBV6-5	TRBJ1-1	CASSTVTGGPEAFF	TGTGCCAGCAGCACCGTGACAGGGGGCCCTGAAGCTTTCTTT
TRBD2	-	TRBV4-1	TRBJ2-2	CASSPAGAGGQTGELFF	TGCGCCAGCAGCCCCGCCGGGGCGGGAGGGCAAACCGGGGAGCTGTTTTTT
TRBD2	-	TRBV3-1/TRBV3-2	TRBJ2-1	CASSKNSGSNEQFF	TGTGCCAGCAGTAAGAATAGCGGGAGTAATGAGCAGTTCTTC